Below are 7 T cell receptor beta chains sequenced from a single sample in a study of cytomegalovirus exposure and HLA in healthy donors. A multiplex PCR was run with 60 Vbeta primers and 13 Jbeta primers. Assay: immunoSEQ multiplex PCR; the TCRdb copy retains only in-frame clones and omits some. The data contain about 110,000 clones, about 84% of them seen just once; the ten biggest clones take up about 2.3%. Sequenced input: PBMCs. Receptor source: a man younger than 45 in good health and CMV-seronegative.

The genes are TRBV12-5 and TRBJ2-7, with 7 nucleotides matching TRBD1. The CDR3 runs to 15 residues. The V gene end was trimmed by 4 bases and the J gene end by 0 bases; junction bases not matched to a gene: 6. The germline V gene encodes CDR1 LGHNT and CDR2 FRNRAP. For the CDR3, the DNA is TGTGCTAGTGGTTCCACAGGGGCCCCCTCCTACGAGCAGTACTTC. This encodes CASGSTGAPSYEQYF.

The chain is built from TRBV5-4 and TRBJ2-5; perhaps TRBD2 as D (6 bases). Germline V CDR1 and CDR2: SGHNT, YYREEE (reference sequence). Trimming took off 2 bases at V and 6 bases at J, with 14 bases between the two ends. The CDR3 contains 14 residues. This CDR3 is CASSLESGQKTQYF. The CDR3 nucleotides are TGTGCCAGCAGCTTAGAGAGCGGGCAGAAGACCCAGTACTTC.

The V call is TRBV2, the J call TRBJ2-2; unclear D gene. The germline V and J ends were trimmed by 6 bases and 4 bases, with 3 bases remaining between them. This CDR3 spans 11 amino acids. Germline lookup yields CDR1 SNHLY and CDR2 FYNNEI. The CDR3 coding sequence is TGTGCCAGCAGACTCACCGGGGAGCTGTTTTTT. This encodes CASRLTGELFF.

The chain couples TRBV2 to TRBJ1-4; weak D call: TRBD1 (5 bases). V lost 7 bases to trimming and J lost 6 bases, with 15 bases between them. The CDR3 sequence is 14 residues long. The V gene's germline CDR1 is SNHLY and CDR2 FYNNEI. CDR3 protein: CASISDNGHEKLFF. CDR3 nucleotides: TGTGCCAGCATCTCGGACAATGGACATGAAAAACTGTTTTTT.

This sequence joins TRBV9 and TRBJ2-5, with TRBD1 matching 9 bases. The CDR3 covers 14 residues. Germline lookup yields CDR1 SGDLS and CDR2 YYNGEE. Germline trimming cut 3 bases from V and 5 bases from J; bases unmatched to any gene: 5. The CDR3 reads CASSGTGESETQYF. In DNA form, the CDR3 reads TGTGCCAGCAGCGGGACAGGGGAGTCGGAGACCCAGTACTTC.

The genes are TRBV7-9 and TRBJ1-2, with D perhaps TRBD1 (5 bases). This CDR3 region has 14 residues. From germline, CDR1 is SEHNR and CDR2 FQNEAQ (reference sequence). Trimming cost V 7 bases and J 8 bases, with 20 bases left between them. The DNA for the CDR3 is TGTGCCAGCACCCACCCAGACAGACCGAAGGGCTACACCTTC. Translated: CASTHPDRPKGYTF.

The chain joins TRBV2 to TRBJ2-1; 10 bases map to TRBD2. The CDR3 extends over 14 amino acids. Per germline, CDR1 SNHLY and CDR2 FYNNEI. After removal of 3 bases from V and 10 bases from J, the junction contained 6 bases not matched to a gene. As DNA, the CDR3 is TGTGCCAGCAGTGAGAGCGGGGGGGACACGGAGCAGTTCTTC. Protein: CASSESGGDTEQFF. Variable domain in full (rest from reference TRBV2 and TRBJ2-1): EPEVTQTPSHQVTQMGQEVILRCVPISNHLYFYWYRQILGQKVEFLVSFYNNEISEKSEIFDDQFSVERPDGSNFTLKIRSTKLEDSAMYFCASSESGGDTEQFFGPGTRLTVL.